What follows are 11 T cell receptor beta chains derived from one specimen sequenced in a study of CD8 T cells in Susac syndrome. RNA amounts of roughly 0.45 to 1 ug underwent reverse transcription with random hexamers. From the immunoSEQ multiplex PCR reads, TCRdb called clonotypes with MiXCR, one entry per CDR3 protein. The table records about 300,000 distinct CDR3 sequences, roughly 94% of them present only once. The sequencing input was CD4+ T cells from PBMCs. These receptors all stem from a human donor with multiple sclerosis.

The rearrangement links TRBV5-1 to TRBJ1-6, with 9 bases fitting TRBD1. In germline, CDR1 is SGHRS, CDR2 YFSETQ. V lost 0 bases and J lost 10; bases outside the gene matches: 2. The CDR3 is 14 amino acids. CDR3 sequence reads: CASSLGTGVSPLHF. The CDR3 DNA reads as TGCGCCAGCAGCTTGGGGACAGGGGTATCACCCCTCCACTTT.

This clonotype was counted a single time. The gene calls are TRBV19 and TRBJ1-5, with 8 bases lining up with TRBD1. Germline trimming cut 6 bases from V and 3 bases from J; bases unmatched to any gene: 13. Germline loops: CDR1 LNHDA, CDR2 SQIVND (reference sequence). The CDR3 sequence is 17 residues long. The CDR3 nucleotides are TGTGCCAGTAGACCGGGACAGGTCCGAGATTCCAATCAGCCCCAGCATTTT. Encoded protein: CASRPGQVRDSNQPQHF.

J is TRBJ2-2 and V is TRBV4-2; 11 bases line up with TRBD2. J was trimmed by 4 bases and V by 4 bases; bases with no gene match: 8. CDR1 and CDR2 from the germline V gene are LGHNA and YNFKEQ. The CDR3 loop spans 17 amino acids. The CDR3 protein is CASSPPALAGGTGELFF. CDR3 DNA: TGTGCCAGCAGCCCCCCTGCCCTAGCGGGGGGCACCGGGGAGCTGTTTTTT.

The chain couples TRBV13 to TRBJ2-1, with a tentative D call TRBD1 (7 bases). The CDR3 covers 15 residues. Germline CDR1 is PRHDT and CDR2 is FYEKMQ (reference sequence). Deletions cut 5 bases from V and 6 bases from J, with 17 bases between. The CDR3 region has the DNA TGTGCCAGCAGCCCAGGGGGGTCCCTCCGCAATGAGCAGTTCTTC. This gives the protein CASSPGGSLRNEQFF.

The V call is TRBV18, the J call TRBJ1-1; D call uncertain. The germline V gene encodes CDR1 KGHSH and CDR2 LQKENI. V lost 0 bases and J lost 2, with 7 bases in between. The CDR3 has 14 residues. CDR3 amino acids: CASSPPSTNTEAFF. The CDR3 DNA reads TGTGCCAGCTCACCACCCAGCACTAACACTGAAGCTTTCTTT. Filled out from reference TRBV18 and TRBJ1-1, the complete variable domain reads NAGVMQNPRHLVRRRGQEARLRCSPMKGHSHVYWYRQLPEEGLKFMVYLQKENIIDESGMPKERFSAEFPKEGPSILRIQQVVRGDSAAYFCASSPPSTNTEAFFGQGTRLTVV.

The CDR3 DNA reads as TGTGCCAGCTCACCCCGACAGGGGGAAATGAACTATGGCTACACCTTC. Encoded protein: CASSPRQGEMNYGYTF. This rearrangement joins TRBV18 to TRBJ1-2; TRBD1 matches 9 bases. Germline-derived CDR1 and CDR2 are KGHSH and LQKENI. The CDR3 length is 16 residues. Trimming took 3 bases from V and 2 from J; bases not matched to a gene: 7.

The V and J genes are TRBV12-3 or TRBV12-4 and TRBJ1-5; D gene uncertain. The V end was cut by 6 bases, the J end by 7 bases, with 13 bases between. The CDR3 is 13 amino acids. The CDR3 nucleotides read TGTGCCAGCAGACCTGAGCTGGGGCAGCCCCAGCATTTT. It translates to CASRPELGQPQHF.

The chain uses TRBV2 and TRBJ1-2; D is ambiguous. Germline CDR1 reads SNHLY; CDR2 reads FYNNEI. The V and J ends lost 6 bases and 5 bases respectively, with 10 bases between them. The CDR3 is 12 residues long. DNA of the CDR3: TGTGCCAGCAGGGCAGCCCTATATGGCTACACCTTC. Its translation: CASRAALYGYTF.

The rearrangement links TRBV4-3 to TRBJ2-1; 10 positions agree with TRBD1. Trimming at V came to 0 bases and at J to 5 bases, leaving 4 bases not matched to a gene. The CDR3 covers 16 residues. CDR1 LGHNA and CDR2 YSLEER come from the germline V gene. The CDR3 sequence is CASSQEWDRGHNEQFF. CDR3 in DNA: TGCGCCAGCAGCCAAGAATGGGACAGGGGCCACAATGAGCAGTTCTTC.

The CDR3 DNA follows: TGTGCCAGCAGCTCGGGACTAGCGGGTACCTACAATGAGCAGTTCTTC. Translating gives CASSSGLAGTYNEQFF. The genes are TRBV5-4 and TRBJ2-1; 12 bases agree with TRBD2. The CDR3 is made up of 16 amino acids. Germline V CDR1 and CDR2: SGHNT, YYREEE (reference sequence). J was trimmed by 2 bases and V by 3 bases; bases with no gene match: 3.

This clonotype was seen more than once but under ten times. The chain uses TRBV30 and TRBJ1-2; no clear D. Germline V CDR1 and CDR2: GTSNPN, SVGIG (reference sequence). V was trimmed by 3 bases and J by 8 bases, leaving 25 bases between them. The CDR3 has 16 residues. The CDR3: CAWSVIPLVAGGGYTF. The CDR3 coding sequence is TGTGCCTGGAGCGTTATACCCCTGGTGGCAGGCGGCGGCTACACCTTC.